This T cell receptor (beta chain) was documented in a study of blood T cell repertoires in COVID-19. V lost 0 bases to trimming and J lost 5 bases; unmatched junction nucleotides: 7. The CDR3 is 15 amino acids. The germline V gene encodes CDR1 SGHRS and CDR2 YFSETQ. Sequencing was performed with immunoSEQ multiplex PCR; in TCRdb, only in-frame clones are kept and a portion is missing. Found here are roughly 250,000 clones, about nine tenths of them singletons; the top ten hold more than 6%. The TCR originated in a man in his 60s who had recovered from COVID-19. The V and J genes are TRBV5-1 and TRBJ1-1; 7 bases are a match to TRBD1. Sequencing used peripheral blood. CDR3 nucleotide sequence: TGCGCCAGCAGCTTGGGAGGGACAGCTAGAACTGAAGCTTTCTTT. It encodes CASSLGGTARTEAFF.